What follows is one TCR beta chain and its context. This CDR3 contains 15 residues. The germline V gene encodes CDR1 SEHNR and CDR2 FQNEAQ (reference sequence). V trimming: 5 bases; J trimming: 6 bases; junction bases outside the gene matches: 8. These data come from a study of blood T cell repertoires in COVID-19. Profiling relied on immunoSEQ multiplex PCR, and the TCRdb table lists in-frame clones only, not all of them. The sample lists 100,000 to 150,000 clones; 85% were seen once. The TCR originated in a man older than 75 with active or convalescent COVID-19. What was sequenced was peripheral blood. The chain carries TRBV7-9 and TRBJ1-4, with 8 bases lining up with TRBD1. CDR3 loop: CASSPGTGGDEKLFF. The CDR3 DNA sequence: TGTGCCAGCAGCCCCGGGACAGGTGGAGATGAAAAACTGTTTTTT.